This T cell receptor (beta chain) was sequenced in a study of blood T cell repertoires in COVID-19. The CDR3 contains 16 residues. Germline V gene sequence: CDR1 PRHDT, CDR2 FYEKMQ (reference sequence). The V and J ends lost 1 base and 10 bases, in that order; junction bases with no gene match: 11. In the original workflow: Reference gene primer amplification in the assay estimated nucleated cell counts. The protocol was immunoSEQ multiplex PCR, while the TCRdb copy is restricted to in-frame clones and leaves out a portion. V, J and clone size reflect that table, while D and trimming were determined from the DNA. The table records fewer than 500,000 clones, around nine tenths of them present only once.

The sample taken for sequencing was PBMCs or T cells enriched from blood (not recorded which). The receptor comes from a woman younger than 45 with acute COVID-19. The rearrangement uses TRBV13 and TRBJ2-1; 9 nucleotides agree with TRBD1. The CDR3 spells CASSLVGDRVVNEQFF. The CDR3 DNA reads TGTGCCAGCAGCTTAGTCGGGGACAGGGTTGTGAACGAGCAGTTCTTC.